This entry is about one T cell receptor (beta chain). What it binds is unknown. Donors showed nominal health when sampled, although they likely had unrecorded immune exposures. PCR was performed using 60 Vbeta and 13 Jbeta primers. Produced via immunoSEQ multiplex PCR; TCRdb's table is partial and in-frame only. The sample's table shows tens of thousands of clones. The sample comes from a study of cytomegalovirus exposure and HLA in healthy donors. Study-wide context: Approximately 80 million unique TCRs from HLA-typed donors were held in an early data release. General study points: There were reportedly fewer N-insertions in an Asian-associated ancestry cluster than the approximately 600-donor mean, in a later analysis.

This clonotype originated in a woman aged 60 to 75 in good health and CMV-seronegative. Sequencing was carried out using PBMCs.

CDR3 nucleotides: TGCAGCGCCAAAAGACAGGGGGCCCACGAGCAGTACTTC. Its translation: CSAKRQGAHEQYF. The rearrangement uses TRBV29-1 and TRBJ2-7, with TRBD1 matching over 10 bases. Trimming cost V 7 bases and J 5 bases; bases outside gene matches: 8. CDR1 and CDR2 from the germline V gene are SQVTM and ANQGSEA. CDR3 length: 13 amino acids.